Presented here are 3 T cell receptor beta chains from one specimen sequenced in a study of shared clonotypes between healthy human individuals. The method was immunoSEQ multiplex PCR; TCRdb's version includes in-frame clones alone and lacks a portion of them. The sample records under 2,000,000 clones, over 85% being singletons. Terminally differentiated effector memory CD45RA+ cells were left out of the naive CD8 fraction, which was CD45RO-negative and positively selected for CCR7. Specimen: naive CD8+ T cells sorted from blood. The receptors were gathered from a man between 18 and 35 years old in good health.

This chain connects TRBV28 to TRBJ1-1; TRBD1 is a possible D gene (5 bases). V gave up 7 bases and J gave up 0 bases, with 15 bases separating them. The CDR3 contains 15 residues. Germline V CDR1 and CDR2: MDHEN, SYDVKM. The CDR3: CASKITGALNTEAFF. The CDR3 DNA sequence: TGTGCCAGCAAGATCACCGGGGCCTTGAACACTGAAGCTTTCTTT.

The CDR3 loop is CASSLGADISYEQYF. CDR3 DNA: TGTGCCAGCAGCTTAGGGGCGGACATTAGCTACGAGCAGTACTTC. The chain has TRBV11-2 and TRBJ2-7, with D perhaps TRBD1 (5 bases). Between the trimmed V and J ends, which lost 1 base and 3 bases, there was a span of 13 bases. Germline values: CDR1 SGHAT, CDR2 FQNNGV. The CDR3 extends over 15 amino acids. Combining the CDR3 with reference TRBV11-2 and TRBJ2-7 gives the whole variable domain EAGVAQSPRYKIIEKRQSVAFWCNPISGHATLYWYQQILGQGPKLLIQFQNNGVVDDSQLPKDRFSAERLKGVDSTLKIQPAKLEDSAVYLCASSLGADISYEQYFGPGTRLTVT.

This chain connects TRBV28 to TRBJ2-7; D gene ambiguous. The V gene lost 2 bases and the J gene lost 7 bases, with 12 bases spanning the gap. CDR3 length: 13 residues. The germline CDR1 and CDR2 sequences are MDHEN and SYDVKM. Here the CDR3 DNA reads TGTGCCAGCAGTTTAGCGGCCCCCAGGGAGCAGTACTTC. Encoded protein: CASSLAAPREQYF.